The clone carrying this T cell receptor (beta chain) came up a few times. Antigen specificity is unknown. The data stem from a study of T cell clones after liver transplantation. Turning to the study itself: Samples came pre-transplant, pre-randomization before withdrawal, and post-randomization after withdrawal ended. General study findings and limits: These preliminary findings come from unstandardized post-transplant sampling times. In a couple of subjects, few donor cells limited the measurable donor-reactive repertoire.

Assay: immunoSEQ multiplex PCR; the TCRdb copy retains only in-frame clones and omits some. The sample shows some 80,000 clones, under 90% of them seen only once. Unmatched junction bases numbered 7, after V lost 4 bases and J lost 3 bases. Per germline, CDR1 SGHRS and CDR2 YFSETQ. This CDR3 has 15 amino acids. The origin of this receptor is a human patient who received a liver transplant. The graft donor may have contributed some T cells. The genes are TRBV5-1 and TRBJ2-1, with 7 nucleotides matching TRBD1. The sequences come from CD4+ T cells from blood, collected roughly 48 months after liver transplant. The CDR3 nucleotides are TGCGCCAGCAGCCTGGAAGGGACAGACTACAATGAGCAGTTCTTC. Protein: CASSLEGTDYNEQFF.